This T cell receptor (beta chain) appears in the sequencing data of a study of quantifying T cell responses using KT2 cells. Study as a whole: RNA was reverse transcribed with TCR alpha and beta constant-region primers.

The CDR3 is made up of 15 amino acids. The germline V gene has CDR1 MNHNS and CDR2 SASEGT. V shed 6 bases and J 1 base; nucleotides not matched to a gene: 5. The cDNA 3' end received a ligated oligonucleotide with a UMI. An equimolar mix of RC1.1 and RC1.2 primed the beta chain across TRBC1 and TRBC2. TCRdb processed the UMI-ligation and nested PCR reads anew with MiXCR; each CDR3 protein has one entry. The sample records 25,000 to 40,000 distinct CDR3 sequences, about 9.4% being singletons. Sequenced material: PBMCs spiked with cells of the T cell clone KT2. The TCR originated in a human donor. The chain is built from TRBV6-1 and TRBJ2-2; TRBD1 agrees at 7 bases. This chain's CDR3 is CASSRDSLNTGELFF. The CDR3 coding sequence is TGTGCCAGCAGCCGGGACAGTCTGAACACCGGGGAGCTGTTTTTT.